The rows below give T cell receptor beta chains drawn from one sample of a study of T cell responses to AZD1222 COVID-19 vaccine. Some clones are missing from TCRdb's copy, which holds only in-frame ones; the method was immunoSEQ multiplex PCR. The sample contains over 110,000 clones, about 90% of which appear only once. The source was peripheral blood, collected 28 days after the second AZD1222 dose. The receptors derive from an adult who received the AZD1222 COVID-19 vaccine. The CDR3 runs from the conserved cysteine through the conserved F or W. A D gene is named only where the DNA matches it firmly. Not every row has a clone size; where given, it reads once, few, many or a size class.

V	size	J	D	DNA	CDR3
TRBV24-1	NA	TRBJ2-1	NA	TGTGCCACCAGTGATTTCACGGGGCGCGGGCAGTTCTTC	CATSDFTGRGQFF
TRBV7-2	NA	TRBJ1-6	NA	TGTGCCAGCAGCCTCAGGGAGCGCTCACCCCTCCACTTT	CASSLRERSPLHF
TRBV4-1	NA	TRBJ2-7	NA	TGCGCCAGCAGCCAAGAAGGGTACGAGCAGTACTTC	CASSQEGYEQYF
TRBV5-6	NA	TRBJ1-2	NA	TGTGCCAGCAGCTTTACACAGGCGTTCTTAAACTATGGCTACACCTTC	CASSFTQAFLNYGYTF
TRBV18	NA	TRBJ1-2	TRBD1	TGTGCCAGCTCATTCGGACAGGGTGAAGGCTACACCTTC	CASSFGQGEGYTF
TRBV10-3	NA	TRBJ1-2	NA	TGTGCCATCAGTGAGTCCCGCCAAATTCCTAACTATGGCTACACCTTC	CAISESRQIPNYGYTF
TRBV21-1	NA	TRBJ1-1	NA	TGTGCCAGCCGGAGAGAGTTGGACACTGAAGCTTTCTTT	CASRRELDTEAFF
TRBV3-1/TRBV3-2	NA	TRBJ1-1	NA	TGTGCCAGCAGCCGTTGGGACCACCTGAACACTGAAGCTTTCTTT	CASSRWDHLNTEAFF
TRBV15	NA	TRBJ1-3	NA	TGTGCCACCAGCAGAGGGGCAGCTGGAAACACCATATATTTT	CATSRGAAGNTIYF
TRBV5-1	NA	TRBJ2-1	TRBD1	TGCGCCAGCAGCCTGGACGGGACAGGGGGCTACAATGAGCAGTTCTTC	CASSLDGTGGYNEQFF
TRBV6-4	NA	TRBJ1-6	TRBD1	TGTGCCAGCAGCCCCCGGGACAGGGGATCACCCCTCCACTTT	CASSPRDRGSPLHF
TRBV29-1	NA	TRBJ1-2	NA	TGCAGCGTTCCCCACCCGGCGGTCTCTAACTATGGCTACACCTTC	CSVPHPAVSNYGYTF
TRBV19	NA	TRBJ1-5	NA	TGTGCCAGCAGCGTGGGCGGGGGTAGTCATCAGCCCCAGCATTTT	CASSVGGGSHQPQHF
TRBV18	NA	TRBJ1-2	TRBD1	TGTGCCAGCTCACCCGGACAGGGTAGATCCGGCTACACCTTC	CASSPGQGRSGYTF
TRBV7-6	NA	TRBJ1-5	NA	TGTGCCAGCAGCTCTGGAGGGGCACCGAATCAGCCCCAGCATTTT	CASSSGGAPNQPQHF
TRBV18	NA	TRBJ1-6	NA	TGTGCCAGCTCACCGGTATCCACGGCGCGGGCTAGTTATTCACCCCTCCACTTT	CASSPVSTARASYSPLHF
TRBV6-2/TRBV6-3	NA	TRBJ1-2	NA	TGTGCCAGCAGTAACCTCAACAGCCACCACTATGGCTACACCTTC	CASSNLNSHHYGYTF
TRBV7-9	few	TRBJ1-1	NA	TGTGCCAGCAGCCCCGCGTATACAGGGTACCTGAACACTGAAGCTTTCTTT	CASSPAYTGYLNTEAFF
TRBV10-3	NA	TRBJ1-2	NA	TGTGCCATCACCGCCACAGGGAATTCTGGCTACACCTTC	CAITATGNSGYTF
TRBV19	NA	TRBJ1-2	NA	TGTGCCAGTAGTCACCCGGAGCAGGCCTATGGCTACACCTTC	CASSHPEQAYGYTF
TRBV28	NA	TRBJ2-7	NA	TGTGCCAGCGGGTCTTTCTACGAGCAGTACTTC	CASGSFYEQYF
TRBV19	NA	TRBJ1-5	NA	TGTGCCTCGAGACAATTCGTCCGGGCTGAAATAGGCAATCAGCCCCAGCATTTT	CASRQFVRAEIGNQPQHF
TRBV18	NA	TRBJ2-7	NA	TGTGCCAGCTCAGGGGTGATGGACGAGCAGTACTTC	CASSGVMDEQYF
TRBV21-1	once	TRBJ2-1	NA	TGTGCCACCCATCTCAATTACAGGGGACAATACAATGAGCAGTTCTTC	CATHLNYRGQYNEQFF
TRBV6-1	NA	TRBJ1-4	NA	TGTGCCAGCAGTGAATCTGATGAAAAACTGTTTTTT	CASSESDEKLFF
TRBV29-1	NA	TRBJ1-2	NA	TGCAGCGTAGAAGGGTATGGCTACACCTTC	CSVEGYGYTF
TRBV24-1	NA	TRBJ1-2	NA	TGTGCCACCAGTGACCCCAACGGAATAAACTATGGCTACACCTTC	CATSDPNGINYGYTF
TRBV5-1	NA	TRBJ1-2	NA	TGCGCCAGCAGCCCGAGTTCTACAGCTAACTATGGCTACACCTTC	CASSPSSTANYGYTF
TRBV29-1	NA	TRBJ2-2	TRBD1	TGCAGCGTTAATACAGGGGGCGCGTCCGGGGAGCTGTTTTTT	CSVNTGGASGELFF
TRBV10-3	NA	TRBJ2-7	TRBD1	TGTGCCATCAGTGAACGCTCTCTTTCCGGGACAGGGTTATCCTACGAGCAGTACTTC	CAISERSLSGTGLSYEQYF
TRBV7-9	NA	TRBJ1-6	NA	TGTGCCAGCAGCTTAGTCGGGATTTCCCAGGTACCCCTCCACTTT	CASSLVGISQVPLHF
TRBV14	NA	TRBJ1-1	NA	TGTGCCAGCAGTCTGGGCCCGAACACTGAAGCTTTCTTT	CASSLGPNTEAFF
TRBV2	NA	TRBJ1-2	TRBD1	TGTGCCAGCGTTGGACAGGGGCGAAGCGGCTACACCTTC	CASVGQGRSGYTF
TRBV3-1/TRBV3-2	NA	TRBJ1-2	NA	TGTGCCAGCAGCCAAGGACTTCGTCTGATTGGCTACACCTTC	CASSQGLRLIGYTF
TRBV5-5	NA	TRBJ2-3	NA	TGTGCCAGCAGCTTAGGAGGTTCAGATACGCAGTATTTT	CASSLGGSDTQYF
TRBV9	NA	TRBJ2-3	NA	TGTGCCAGCAGCGTCGTGATCGGGGGTGGCACAGATACGCAGTATTTT	CASSVVIGGGTDTQYF
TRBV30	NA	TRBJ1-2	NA	TGTGCGTGGTGTGGCCGGGACACCCGCGACTATGGCTACACCTTC	CAWCGRDTRDYGYTF
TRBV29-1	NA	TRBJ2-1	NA	TGCAGCGAAAAGAGGAGGTGCACCTACAATGAGCAGTTCTTC	CSEKRRCTYNEQFF
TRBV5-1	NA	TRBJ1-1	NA	TGCGCCAGCAGCTTGGCGAACACTGAAGCTTTCTTT	CASSLANTEAFF
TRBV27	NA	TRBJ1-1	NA	TGTGCCAGCAGTACGCAGGGTCACACTGAAGCTTTCTTT	CASSTQGHTEAFF
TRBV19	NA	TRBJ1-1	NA	TGTGCCAGTAGTCCTGGGGCCGGGAGCACTGAAGCTTTCTTT	CASSPGAGSTEAFF
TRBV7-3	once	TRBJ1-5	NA	TGTGCCAGCAGTAGACCCCGCGTTACTAGCAATCAGCCCCAGCATTTT	CASSRPRVTSNQPQHF
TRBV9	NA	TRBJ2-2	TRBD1	TGTGCCAGCAGCTTGGACAGGGGCTACCACGGGGAGCTGTTTTTT	CASSLDRGYHGELFF
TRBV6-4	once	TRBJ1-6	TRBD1	TGTGCCAGCAGCCTGACAGGGGGCAATTCACCCCTCCACTTT	CASSLTGGNSPLHF
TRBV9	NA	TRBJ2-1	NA	TGTGCCAGCAGCGAGGGGGGGCAAGTTACCTACAATGAGCAGTTCTTC	CASSEGGQVTYNEQFF
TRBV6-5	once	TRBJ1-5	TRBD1	TGTGCCAGCAGACGACAGGGGGGGAGCAATCAGCCCCAGCATTTT	CASRRQGGSNQPQHF
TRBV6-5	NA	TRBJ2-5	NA	TGTGCCAGCAGTTACTCCCCGCAGGCGGCCAAAGAGACCCAGTACTTC	CASSYSPQAAKETQYF